A selection of T cell receptor beta chains follows, all from one sample in a study of spatial heterogeneity in lung cancer. MiXCR was run by TCRdb on the 5' RACE reads, yielding one entry per CDR3 protein. This sample has nearly 15,000 distinct CDR3 sequences, with under 7.5% found just once. The material sequenced was lung tumor tissue, taken at surgery. The receptor source for this set is a male donor with early-stage non-small cell lung cancer. CDR3s include the opening cysteine and the closing phenylalanine or tryptophan. The order of the fields is V gene, CDR3 protein.

v_gene: TRBV6-2/TRBV6-3; CDR3aa: CASSRQGHYGYTF
v_gene: TRBV10-2; CDR3aa: CASGFQLNNEQFF
v_gene: TRBV6-6; CDR3aa: CASSYSEERTSGYTF
v_gene: TRBV7-3; CDR3aa: CASSLLGFDTEAFF
v_gene: TRBV20-1; CDR3aa: CSITVNTEAFF
v_gene: TRBV6-5; CDR3aa: CASSYGRGQETQYF
v_gene: TRBV3-1; CDR3aa: CASSQGAEYGYTF
v_gene: TRBV3-1; CDR3aa: CASSQDDRGYTF
v_gene: TRBV19; CDR3aa: CASSMLVGGTGRPQPQHF
v_gene: TRBV30; CDR3aa: CAWSVPAGGNTGELFF
v_gene: TRBV9; CDR3aa: CASSQIRGPYNEQFF
v_gene: TRBV6-2/TRBV6-3; CDR3aa: CATIRGSNSGANVLTF
v_gene: TRBV20-1; CDR3aa: CSAREAGGRETQYF
v_gene: TRBV20-1; CDR3aa: CSARDPREGYTF
v_gene: TRBV5-4; CDR3aa: CASSLGVGPRNTGELFF
v_gene: TRBV20-1; CDR3aa: CSARDRVGRDSPLHF
v_gene: TRBV20-1; CDR3aa: CSASGGANTGELFF
v_gene: TRBV7-2; CDR3aa: CASSLQGAIGNTIYF
v_gene: TRBV20-1; CDR3aa: CSARDSGNEQYF
v_gene: TRBV2; CDR3aa: CASSGGLAGANVLTF
v_gene: TRBV5-6; CDR3aa: CASSRADGNNEQFF
v_gene: TRBV20-1; CDR3aa: CSAPHTLATEAFF
v_gene: TRBV5-6; CDR3aa: CASSLKGGKSPLHF
v_gene: TRBV25-1; CDR3aa: CASSESRGGYEKLFF
v_gene: TRBV7-9; CDR3aa: CASSSWVRGETQYF
v_gene: TRBV7-2; CDR3aa: CASGGDSRNQPQHF
v_gene: TRBV20-1; CDR3aa: CSARVSGAQETQYF
v_gene: TRBV20-1; CDR3aa: CSASPADRGKNIQYF
v_gene: TRBV10-2; CDR3aa: CASSPVEETQYF
v_gene: TRBV7-2; CDR3aa: CASSLDRTGEAFF
v_gene: TRBV12-3/TRBV12-4; CDR3aa: CASSLRAYGYTF
v_gene: TRBV2; CDR3aa: CASSLRRVSYEQYF
v_gene: TRBV7-2; CDR3aa: CASSFTGSGGNQPQHF
v_gene: TRBV2; CDR3aa: CASKRQGSNQPQHF
v_gene: TRBV6-5; CDR3aa: CASRKNRQSQPQHF
v_gene: TRBV11-1; CDR3aa: CASSSLRTSGSSLGEQFF
v_gene: TRBV28; CDR3aa: CASSQREGTTDTQYF
v_gene: TRBV7-2; CDR3aa: CASSLGWGAKNIQYF
v_gene: TRBV7-2; CDR3aa: CASSLGPQGGADTQYF
v_gene: TRBV29-1; CDR3aa: CSVTYRSTDTQYF
v_gene: TRBV27; CDR3aa: CASGFRNTGELFF
v_gene: TRBV3-1; CDR3aa: CASSLTGGNQPQHF
v_gene: TRBV5-1; CDR3aa: CASSPDSVAGELFF
v_gene: TRBV7-9; CDR3aa: CASSLTDVFRLGYTF
v_gene: TRBV6-2/TRBV6-3; CDR3aa: CASRRDGNTGELFF
v_gene: TRBV29-1; CDR3aa: CSVDPGNTEAFF
v_gene: TRBV5-5; CDR3aa: CASSQATGNTGELFF
v_gene: TRBV4-2; CDR3aa: CASSQDSLNTEAFF
v_gene: TRBV20-1; CDR3aa: CSTDGGNTEAFF